This passage covers 8 T cell receptor beta chains from one sample sequenced in a study of blood T cells in healthy people across ages. A second PCR, run for 7 to 11 cycles, used a sample-barcoded 5' primer plus a J-beta primer mix. In TCRdb, the 5' RACE reads were re-called with MiXCR into one record per CDR3 protein. This table has hundreds of thousands of distinct CDR3 sequences, around two fifths appearing once. Material: blood. The receptors shown here come from a man aged 60 to 69 in good health.

The chain joins TRBV20-1 to TRBJ1-4; no clear D. V gave up 6 bases and J gave up 3 bases, with 14 bases separating them. The V gene's germline CDR1 is DFQATT and CDR2 SNEGSKA (reference sequence). There are 14 residues in the CDR3. CDR3 loop: CSAWTEVPNEKLFF. The CDR3 DNA reads TGCAGTGCCTGGACGGAGGTACCTAATGAAAAACTGTTTTTT.

This clonotype was picked up a small number of times. The CDR3 here is CASRSSGSSYEQYF. DNA for the CDR3: TGTGCCAGCCGATCTTCTGGGAGCTCCTACGAGCAGTACTTC. The chain has TRBV2 and TRBJ2-7; perhaps TRBD2 as D (5 bases). Per germline, CDR1 SNHLY and CDR2 FYNNEI. The CDR3 runs to 14 residues. Trimming pared 8 bases from V and 0 bases from J, leaving 14 bases between.

Points on this clonotype: A junction end diverges from the germline sequence, so it may reflect a read error. The J gene is TRBJ1-2, the V gene TRBV10-3, with D unresolved. Per the germline V gene, CDR1 is ENHRY and CDR2 is SYGVKD. This CDR3 is built from 15 residues. CDR3 in DNA: TGTGCCGTCAGTGAGTCCCTGCCTGAAAACTATGGCTACACCTTC. This codes for CAVSESLPENYGYTF.

This clonotype was detected only a few times. The chain has TRBV6-1 and TRBJ1-2; TRBD1 agrees at 7 bases. The CDR3 covers 14 residues. V lost 6 bases and J lost 2; bases outside the gene matches: 6. CDR1 and CDR2 (germline): MNHNS, SASEGT. CDR3 in amino acids: CASRAGTENYGYTF. CDR3 DNA: TGTGCCAGCAGAGCCGGGACAGAAAACTATGGCTACACCTTC.

This sequence joins TRBV4-1 and TRBJ2-5, with D possibly TRBD1 on 5 matching bases. Germline lookup yields CDR1 MGHRA and CDR2 YSYEKL. The CDR3 is made up of 16 amino acids. Deletions cut 4 bases from V and 2 bases from J, with 17 bases between. The chain's CDR3 is CASSPQPRAIQETQYF. The CDR3 DNA sequence: TGCGCCAGCAGCCCACAGCCCAGGGCCATACAAGAGACCCAGTACTTC.

The chain employs TRBV19 and TRBJ1-4; D is perhaps TRBD1 (5 bases). Looked up from germline, CDR1 is LNHDA and CDR2 is SQIVND (reference sequence). This CDR3 is 15 amino acids long. Between the trimmed V and J ends, which lost 4 bases and 8 bases, there was a span of 17 bases. CDR3 sequence: CASSTPGIPREKLFF. The CDR3 coding sequence is TGTGCCAGTAGTACACCAGGGATCCCTCGGGAAAAACTGTTTTTT.

The chain employs TRBV29-1 and TRBJ2-5, with unresolved D. CDR3 length: 12 residues. Germline V gene data show CDR1 as SQVTM and CDR2 as ANQGSEA. Trimming took 5 bases from V and 3 from J, leaving 10 bases between them. CDR3 sequence: CSVTGSKETQYF. In nucleotides, the CDR3 is TGCAGCGTTACCGGTTCCAAAGAGACCCAGTACTTC.

CDR3: CATDSHSGGFNEQFF. The DNA of the CDR3 is TGTGCCACCGACAGTCACAGCGGGGGTTTCAATGAGCAGTTCTTC. The rearrangement uses TRBV19 and TRBJ2-1, with TRBD2 identical over 8 bases. V trimming: 10 bases; J trimming: 6 bases; junction bases outside the gene matches: 14. In germline, CDR1 is LNHDA, CDR2 SQIVND (reference sequence). The CDR3 runs 15 residues.